This is a list of T cell receptor beta chains from one sample in a study of control samples from healthy donors and cancer patients. Here immunoSEQ multiplex PCR was the method, and the copy in TCRdb shows in-frame clones only, minus some. The table has approximately 150,000 clones, nearly 96% seen once. The material sequenced was blood. The receptors stem from a woman aged 25 to 39 in good health. CDR3s include the opening cysteine and the closing phenylalanine or tryptophan. Fields, in order: J gene, V gene, clone size, D gene, CDR3 protein, CDR3 DNA. A D gene is named only where the DNA matches it firmly. Size is stated for part of the rows, as once, few or many counts, or as a class when the clone is expanded.

TRBJ2-7	TRBV16	.	TRBD2	CASSRGGSYEQYF	TGTGCCAGCAGCAGAGGCGGGAGCTACGAGCAGTACTTC
TRBJ1-2	TRBV2	.	.	CASTIQGRDYGYTF	TGTGCCAGCACCATACAGGGCCGGGACTATGGCTACACCTTC
TRBJ1-5	TRBV30	few	.	CAWRGASEAQPQHF	TGTGCCTGGAGAGGGGCCAGTGAAGCCCAGCCCCAGCATTTT
TRBJ2-7	TRBV15	.	TRBD2	CATSRASGYEQYF	TGTGCCACCAGCAGGGCTAGCGGCTACGAGCAGTACTTC
TRBJ2-1	TRBV19	.	TRBD2	CASSTPPGGGYNEQFF	TGTGCCAGTAGTACCCCGCCTGGCGGGGGCTACAATGAGCAGTTCTTC
TRBJ1-1	TRBV5-4	once	.	CASSLTSGWGTEAFF	TGTGCCAGCAGCCTTACTAGTGGGTGGGGCACTGAAGCTTTCTTT
TRBJ1-2	TRBV5-1	.	.	CASSLVQGLGYTF	TGCGCCAGCAGCTTGGTCCAGGGGCTTGGCTACACCTTC
TRBJ1-2	TRBV28	.	.	CASSDRRRNGYTF	TGTGCCAGCAGTGACAGGCGCAGGAATGGCTACACCTTC
TRBJ1-4	TRBV7-5	.	.	CARSLRGVNEKLFF	TGTGCCAGAAGCTTAAGGGGGGTTAATGAAAAACTGTTTTTT
TRBJ1-1	TRBV19	.	.	CASSTSGRMNTEAFF	TGTGCCAGTAGCACCTCGGGACGGATGAACACTGAAGCTTTCTTT
TRBJ2-3	TRBV10-3	.	.	CAISGGLQNTDTQYF	TGTGCCATCAGTGGGGGCCTACAGAACACAGATACGCAGTATTTT
TRBJ1-6	TRBV12-3/TRBV12-4	.	.	CASSPGTPLHF	TGTGCCAGCAGCCCGGGTACTCCCCTCCACTTT
TRBJ1-1	TRBV2	.	TRBD1	CASSEARTGLAFF	TGTGCCAGCAGTGAAGCGCGGACAGGGTTGGCTTTCTTT
TRBJ1-2	TRBV27	.	.	CASSFSGFYGYTF	TGTGCCAGCAGTTTCTCAGGGTTCTATGGCTACACCTTC
TRBJ1-5	TRBV28	.	.	CASSRTAGNQPQHF	TGTGCCAGCAGTAGGACAGCGGGCAATCAGCCCCAGCATTTT
TRBJ2-7	TRBV28	.	.	CASSLNSDYEQYF	TGTGCCAGCAGTTTGAACAGCGACTACGAGCAGTACTTC
TRBJ2-2	TRBV7-2	.	.	CASSTKGGTGELFF	TGTGCCAGCAGCACAAAGGGGGGGACCGGGGAGCTGTTTTTT
TRBJ2-7	TRBV7-6	.	.	CASTRGARGEQYF	TGTGCCAGCACCCGGGGGGCCCGCGGCGAGCAGTACTTC
TRBJ1-5	TRBV3-1/TRBV3-2	.	.	CASSQGGQHNQPQHF	TGTGCCAGCAGCCAAGGGGGGCAGCACAATCAGCCCCAGCATTTT
TRBJ2-1	TRBV24-1	.	TRBD2	CATSVLLGSGRDEQFF	TGTGCCACCAGTGTCCTATTGGGCAGCGGGAGAGATGAGCAGTTCTTC
TRBJ1-1	TRBV5-6	.	TRBD1	CASSWMGQGNTEAFF	TGTGCCAGCAGCTGGATGGGACAGGGGAACACTGAAGCTTTCTTT
TRBJ1-3	TRBV6-6	.	.	CASIPVGGPRNTIYF	TGTGCCAGCATCCCAGTGGGGGGGCCGCGCAACACCATATATTTT
TRBJ2-3	TRBV4-2	.	TRBD2	CASSHDTTSGRANTQYF	TGTGCCAGCAGCCATGACACCACTAGCGGGAGAGCTAATACGCAGTATTTT
TRBJ2-1	TRBV6-5	once	TRBD1	CASPPKDRVGNEQFF	TGTGCCAGCCCACCCAAGGACAGGGTCGGCAATGAGCAGTTCTTC